The rows below give T cell receptor beta chains drawn from one sample of a study of tumor-infiltrating lymphocytes in primary liver carcinoma. One entry per CDR3 protein, called by TCRdb with MiXCR from the multiplex PCR reads. The sample holds around 79,000 distinct CDR3 sequences, 69% seen once. The sequencing sample was made of tumor-adjacent normal liver tissue. The origin of the receptors is a man aged 35-49 years with primary liver carcinoma and hepatitis B virus infection. The CDR3 runs from the conserved cysteine through the conserved F or W. The order of the fields is V gene, clone size, CDR3 protein. The listing skips clone size in some rows; elsewhere it reads once, few, many or a size class.

v_call: TRBV5-1; clone_size: once; cdr3_aa: CASSAVWTSTEQFF
v_call: TRBV28; clone_size: few; cdr3_aa: CASSSSGSYEQYF
v_call: TRBV10-3; clone_size: -; cdr3_aa: CAISESSTGIGKNIQHF
v_call: TRBV28; clone_size: -; cdr3_aa: CVSSSYNEQFF
v_call: TRBV5-5; clone_size: -; cdr3_aa: CDSSSGQTISIQPQHF
v_call: TRBV30; clone_size: once; cdr3_aa: CAYPGRTGSVHGYTF
v_call: TRBV6-5; clone_size: -; cdr3_aa: CASSSKPNSPLHF
v_call: TRBV11-2; clone_size: -; cdr3_aa: CASSQTPDGGKEIQYF
v_call: TRBV7-9; clone_size: many; cdr3_aa: CASTSGEVYEQYF
v_call: TRBV6-5; clone_size: -; cdr3_aa: CASSYGSSFNNEQSF
v_call: TRBV4-1; clone_size: -; cdr3_aa: CASNAGQQFF
v_call: TRBV28; clone_size: -; cdr3_aa: CASSATSATGELFF
v_call: TRBV6-5; clone_size: few; cdr3_aa: CASRPGQAVSLYEQYF
v_call: TRBV10-3; clone_size: -; cdr3_aa: CAIRTGTGAYNEQFF
v_call: TRBV29-1; clone_size: -; cdr3_aa: CSETSRKLYEQFF
v_call: TRBV29-1; clone_size: few; cdr3_aa: CSVSAEWGMGTEAFF
v_call: TRBV10-2; clone_size: -; cdr3_aa: CASQLAGGMPYDQYF
v_call: TRBV6-5; clone_size: -; cdr3_aa: CASSREIVVEAFF
v_call: TRBV12-3/TRBV12-4; clone_size: -; cdr3_aa: CASNLRGTPTGELFF
v_call: TRBV4-1; clone_size: many; cdr3_aa: CASSQERGTGTGELFF
v_call: TRBV24-1; clone_size: few; cdr3_aa: CATSVTGNQETQYF
v_call: TRBV11-2; clone_size: -; cdr3_aa: CASSYSSTIGRGGGFF
v_call: TRBV12-3/TRBV12-4; clone_size: -; cdr3_aa: CAGSRGPYGYTF
v_call: TRBV6-2/TRBV6-3; clone_size: once; cdr3_aa: CASIAAGQGQQEQFF
v_call: TRBV2; clone_size: -; cdr3_aa: CVSTRDRAGEQYF
v_call: TRBV7-9; clone_size: -; cdr3_aa: CASSTRTASNAEAFF
v_call: TRBV7-3; clone_size: once; cdr3_aa: CTSNLSLAHNEQFF
v_call: TRBV11-2; clone_size: few; cdr3_aa: CPSIRGETQYF
v_call: TRBV4-1; clone_size: -; cdr3_aa: CTSSQVAGVTDTQYF
v_call: TRBV11-3; clone_size: medium-sized; cdr3_aa: CASSLVDGDTQYF
v_call: TRBV6-1; clone_size: once; cdr3_aa: CASFSVVEYGNTF
v_call: TRBV11-2; clone_size: -; cdr3_aa: CASGTNIAEGYNEHFF
v_call: TRBV6-2/TRBV6-3; clone_size: many; cdr3_aa: CASSRMGTEQFF
v_call: TRBV11-1; clone_size: -; cdr3_aa: CASSSGGSSVGARADTQYF
v_call: TRBV7-3; clone_size: -; cdr3_aa: CARSSGQGFPSPLHF
v_call: TRBV6-1; clone_size: -; cdr3_aa: CASMLPPGQGPLGLFF
v_call: TRBV6-6; clone_size: -; cdr3_aa: CATTQETYRTTKGCYGYTF
v_call: TRBV4-3; clone_size: -; cdr3_aa: CASSQDGGNTIYF
v_call: TRBV11-1; clone_size: -; cdr3_aa: CASSSVCFGELFF
v_call: TRBV7-9; clone_size: many; cdr3_aa: CASSSLTADEQYF
v_call: TRBV12-3/TRBV12-4; clone_size: many; cdr3_aa: CASSLVGGRDTQYF
v_call: TRBV5-5; clone_size: -; cdr3_aa: CASSLAGLGARSGEPFF
v_call: TRBV4-3; clone_size: -; cdr3_aa: CASSQYLFVGIAGDAGELFF
v_call: TRBV5-5; clone_size: once; cdr3_aa: CVSSSLTSWATYHEQFF
v_call: TRBV6-6; clone_size: -; cdr3_aa: CASSYGSWAKVLTF
v_call: TRBV30; clone_size: few; cdr3_aa: CAWAGDRRAQQFF
v_call: TRBV28; clone_size: many; cdr3_aa: CASNTGQGGGYEQYF
v_call: TRBV5-6; clone_size: -; cdr3_aa: CASSSGRESGTDTQYF
v_call: TRBV29-1; clone_size: -; cdr3_aa: CSVRQMSSYNEQFF
v_call: TRBV2; clone_size: few; cdr3_aa: CASRGGGETQYF
v_call: TRBV4-2; clone_size: -; cdr3_aa: CANSQALQVAGELFF
v_call: TRBV12-3/TRBV12-4; clone_size: -; cdr3_aa: CASSRTGSDQAQHF
v_call: TRBV18; clone_size: -; cdr3_aa: CASSQLPRQMNTGELFF
v_call: TRBV29-1; clone_size: -; cdr3_aa: CRVESAAGRSETQYF
v_call: TRBV6-6; clone_size: -; cdr3_aa: CASSHGTYTSDEQFF
v_call: TRBV29-1; clone_size: -; cdr3_aa: CSVYGFNRGPLLDTGAFF
v_call: TRBV7-9; clone_size: many; cdr3_aa: CASSTQGREEEKLFF